This TCR beta chain was profiled in a study of blood T cell repertoires in COVID-19. TCRdb's table, derived via immunoSEQ multiplex PCR, lists solely in-frame clones and lacks some. The sample holds over 200,000 clones, around nine tenths seen once. There are 13 residues in the CDR3. Trimming cost V 1 base and J 2 bases, with 7 bases left between them. Per the germline V gene, CDR1 is SGHKS and CDR2 is YYEKEE (reference sequence). The TCR sequence derives from a woman between 55 and 75 years old with acute or convalescent COVID-19. Sample: peripheral blood. This sequence joins TRBV5-5 and TRBJ2-7; D gene uncertain. This CDR3 reads CASSLIIPYEQYF. As DNA, the CDR3 is TGTGCCAGCAGCTTGATCATCCCCTACGAGCAGTACTTC.